This is a list of T cell receptor beta chains from one sample in a study of early T cells in non-severe SARS-CoV-2 infection. MiXCR, applied by TCRdb to the 5' RACE reads, yields one record per CDR3 protein. This table holds about 80,000 distinct CDR3 sequences, 8.5% to 10% found once. Sequenced sample: whole blood. These receptor sequences come from an adult who was a healthcare worker with PCR-confirmed SARS-CoV-2 infection or an uninfected control (not recorded which). CDR3s leave out the opening cysteine and the closing phenylalanine or tryptophan. Fields, in order: V gene, J gene, CDR3 protein.

TRBV10-3	TRBJ1-1	AISKAEGNTEAF
TRBV9	TRBJ2-2	ASSKTSIGGELF
TRBV24-1	TRBJ2-1	ATSDAGQVYNEQF
TRBV6-1	TRBJ2-7	ASSHLGGQGGE
TRBV4-1	TRBJ2-1	ASSQASGRSYNEQF
TRBV11-2	TRBJ2-3	ASSFTLGTVRTDTQY
TRBV6-1	TRBJ2-7	ASSEAAGITYEQY
TRBV28	TRBJ1-6	ASSRRGSSYNSPLH
TRBV2	TRBJ1-6	ASSSNSPLH
TRBV27	TRBJ2-3	ASSLLGVGAVSDTQY
TRBV2	TRBJ2-3	ASSGTNLAADTQY
TRBV6-1	TRBJ2-1	ASSEAFRAEQF
TRBV3-1	TRBJ1-4	ASSPRGASEKLF
TRBV20-1	TRBJ1-2	SAILGGRNYGYT
TRBV6-1	TRBJ1-6	ASSGGAEGSPLH
TRBV25-1	TRBJ1-2	ASSDGASYGYT
TRBV7-2	TRBJ2-1	ASSPAGVVYNEQF
TRBV9	TRBJ2-1	ASSPTGGGREQF
TRBV14	TRBJ2-7	ASSQDRFGEQY
TRBV4-1	TRBJ2-2	ASSRLPGELF
TRBV28	TRBJ2-5	ASSLFFGGREETQY
TRBV5-1	TRBJ2-1	ASRFRDRSIDEQF
TRBV4-2	TRBJ2-1	ASSQSSSGRVYNEQF
TRBV6-1	TRBJ2-7	ASSSLDGYEQY
TRBV27	TRBJ1-6	ASRGGTGANSPLH
TRBV7-2	TRBJ2-3	ASSFAGTLTDTQY
TRBV9	TRBJ2-7	ASSVASAPQNEQY
TRBV20-1	TRBJ2-3	SARLNGRGGTDTQY
TRBV9	TRBJ2-1	ASSPEGNEQF
TRBV29-1	TRBJ2-5	SVFHGTQY
TRBV20-1	TRBJ2-1	SATRRDSVYNEQF
TRBV7-8	TRBJ2-7	ASSWPESTSSYEQY
TRBV9	TRBJ2-5	ASSPRGWGETQY
TRBV5-1	TRBJ2-1	ASSLASLAGSYNEQF
TRBV28	TRBJ1-5	ASSLEVGGWQPQH
TRBV12-3/TRBV12-4	TRBJ1-4	ASSVFGQGTNEKLF
TRBV19	TRBJ2-7	ASSIRGQGSEQY
TRBV6-5	TRBJ1-6	ASNPGWGVSPLH
TRBV20-1	TRBJ2-7	SCLRGSYEQY
TRBV5-8	TRBJ2-5	ASSVNLAGQTQY
TRBV19	TRBJ2-3	ASNEKGLAGSNTQY
TRBV20-1	TRBJ2-1	SARSRVSLEQF
TRBV7-8	TRBJ2-1	ASSHRFGRRNEQF
TRBV5-4	TRBJ1-2	ASSSQGRDGYT
TRBV29-1	TRBJ1-2	SAGGGHYGYT
TRBV30	TRBJ1-2	AWSDDRANYGYT
TRBV20-1	TRBJ2-1	SATRGQGGSEQF
TRBV2	TRBJ2-1	ASIVRDRGRDEQF
TRBV19	TRBJ2-1	ASSIKRVWNEQF
TRBV3-1	TRBJ2-5	ASSQGLAGGVKTQY
TRBV6-1	TRBJ2-3	ASSQLAGGPDTQY